This T cell receptor beta chain was captured in a study of cytomegalovirus exposure and HLA in healthy donors. Study-level results: For most TCR sequences rarity was the rule, although some public TCRs occurred in many donors. Researchers catalogued 160 or so TCR beta chains as cytomegalovirus-associated. In vitro testing confirmed a few CMV-associated chains as specific for CMV antigens. The tendency of first-cohort TCR clusters to co-occur in the 90 to 150 validation repertoires was the finding of a later analysis.

Profiling relied on immunoSEQ multiplex PCR, and the TCRdb table lists in-frame clones only, not all of them. Among 190,000 or so clones, around 80% were seen once, and the ten largest hold roughly 13%. After removal of 5 bases from V and 6 bases from J, the junction contained 9 bases not matched to a gene. Germline-derived CDR1 and CDR2 are KGHSH and LQKENI. The CDR3 is 14 amino acids. Comments on this clone: Its antigen is not known.

The origin of this receptor is a woman in her twenties or thirties in good health and CMV-seropositive. The sample consisted of PBMCs. This chain joins TRBV18 and TRBJ1-2; 7 bases line up with TRBD1. In nucleotides, the CDR3 is TGTGCCAGCTCATTCCGACAGGGTGTAGATGGCTACACCTTC. Translated, it gives CASSFRQGVDGYTF. Supplemented by reference TRBV18 and TRBJ1-2, the full variable domain reads NAGVMQNPRHLVRRRGQEARLRCSPMKGHSHVYWYRQLPEEGLKFMVYLQKENIIDESGMPKERFSAEFPKEGPSILRIQQVVRGDSAAYFCASSFRQGVDGYTFGSGTRLTVV.